These 25 T cell receptor beta chains came from one sample sequenced in a study of OX40 agonist ivuxolimab in advanced cancers. Using immunoSEQ multiplex PCR, the repertoire was profiled, and TCRdb retains in-frame clones only, with some absent. The sample shows tens of thousands of clones, roughly nine tenths of them seen only once. Sequencing used CD4+ or CD8+ T cells sorted from blood, obtained in a trial of the OX40 agonist ivuxolimab. Receptor source: an adult with an advanced solid tumor such as melanoma, head and neck, liver or kidney cancer.

V and J are TRBV19 and TRBJ1-4; the D is unclear. The CDR3 totals 13 residues. CDR1 and CDR2 from the germline V gene are LNHDA and SQIVND (reference sequence). V was shortened by 3 bases and J by 6 bases, with 8 bases between the two germline ends. The CDR3 DNA follows: TGTGCCAGTAGTATCATCCCTTATGAAAAACTGTTTTTT. Translating it yields CASSIIPYEKLFF.

The V gene is TRBV11-2, the J gene TRBJ2-5; tentatively, D is TRBD1 (6 bases). CDR3 length: 14 residues. The germline V gene encodes CDR1 SGHAT and CDR2 FQNNGV. Trimming cost V 0 bases and J 5 bases, with 10 bases left between them. CDR3 nucleotide sequence: TGTGCCAGCAGCTTAGATCTAGACAGGGAGACCCAGTACTTC. It translates to CASSLDLDRETQYF.

The chain joins TRBV9 to TRBJ1-2; the match to TRBD1 covers 10 bases. The V gene's germline CDR1 is SGDLS and CDR2 YYNGEE. The length of the CDR3 is 15 residues. V gave up 0 bases and J gave up 5 bases; unmatched junction bases: 4. The CDR3 sequence is CASSVEGTGEYGYTF. CDR3 coding DNA: TGTGCCAGCAGCGTAGAGGGGACAGGGGAGTATGGCTACACCTTC.

The chain links TRBV28 to TRBJ2-1, with D perhaps matching TRBD2 (6 bases). CDR3 size: 16 residues. Germline CDR1 and CDR2: MDHEN and SYDVKM. Trimming left V 4 bases short and J 3 bases short, with 16 bases between. The CDR3 loop reads CASSSLAVTSYNEQFF. CDR3 coding DNA: TGTGCCAGCAGTTCCTTAGCGGTTACCAGCTACAATGAGCAGTTCTTC.

The chain joins TRBV6-5 to TRBJ2-3; the match to TRBD2 covers 13 bases. The CDR3 loop spans 16 amino acids. The trim removed 4 bases at V and 6 bases at J, leaving 7 bases unmatched. Looked up from germline, CDR1 is MNHEY and CDR2 is SVGAGI. This CDR3 is CASSFGLAGAGDTQYF. The CDR3 DNA follows: TGTGCCAGCAGTTTTGGACTAGCGGGGGCCGGGGATACGCAGTATTTT.

This clone has more than one count but fewer than ten. This sequence joins TRBV4-3 and TRBJ1-1; D ambiguous. The CDR3 runs to 14 residues. CDR1 LGHNA and CDR2 YSLEER come from the germline V gene. V was cut by 0 bases and J by 9 bases, with 14 bases left in between. This CDR3 reads CASSQDGSVGKAFF. DNA of the CDR3: TGCGCCAGCAGCCAAGACGGATCCGTTGGAAAAGCTTTCTTT.

The chain carries TRBV7-9 and TRBJ2-1; D is unresolved. Germline values: CDR1 SEHNR, CDR2 FQNEAQ (reference sequence). V lost 2 bases and J lost 8, with 13 bases in between. This CDR3 region has 14 residues. The CDR3 protein is CASSLSLTRDEQFF. The CDR3 DNA sequence: TGTGCCAGCAGCTTATCGCTTACCCGGGATGAGCAGTTCTTC. The variable domain in full, with the rest retrieved from reference TRBV7-9 and TRBJ2-1, is DTGVSQNPRHKITKRGQNVTFRCDPISEHNRLYWYRQTLGQGPEFLTYFQNEAQLEKSRLLSDRFSAERPKGSFSTLEIQRTEQGDSAMYLCASSLSLTRDEQFFGPGTRLTVL.

The V gene is TRBV12-2, the J gene TRBJ2-1; TRBD2 was called by the table and not checked on the DNA. TRBV12-2 counts as a pseudogene. The CDR3 is 20 amino acids. The CDR3 region has the DNA TGTGCAAGTCGCTTAGCTCCGCGGCTTTGGACTAGCGGGACCTACAATGAGCAGTTCTTC. As protein: CASRLAPRLWTSGTYNEQFF.

V and J are TRBV5-5 and TRBJ2-5, with 8 bases aligning to TRBD2. The CDR3 covers 15 residues. Per the germline V gene, CDR1 is SGHKS and CDR2 is YYEKEE (reference sequence). Trimming at V came to 4 bases and at J to 4 bases, leaving 9 bases not matched to a gene. As DNA, the CDR3 is TGTGCCAGCAGCATGAGCGGGAGTGGCGGAGAGACCCAGTACTTC. This gives the protein CASSMSGSGGETQYF. Full variable domain (remainder filled in from reference TRBV5-5 and TRBJ2-5): DAGVTQSPTHLIKTRGQQVTLRCSPISGHKSVSWYQQVLGQGPQFIFQYYEKEERGRGNFPDRFSARQFPNYSSELNVNALLLGDSALYLCASSMSGSGGETQYFGPGTRLLVL.

The chain links TRBV9 to TRBJ1-4; D is perhaps TRBD1 (5 bases). V was trimmed by 0 bases and J by 8 bases, leaving 14 bases between them. CDR1 and CDR2 from the germline V gene are SGDLS and YYNGEE. This CDR3 is 15 amino acids long. DNA of the CDR3: TGTGCCAGCAGCGTAGGAGTGGGGGTGGGAGAAAAACTGTTTTTT. The encoded protein is CASSVGVGVGEKLFF.

This chain joins TRBV10-3 and TRBJ1-2; tentative D call: TRBD1 (5 bases). The CDR3 spans 15 residues. Deletions cut 3 bases from V and 7 bases from J, with 18 bases between. The germline gives CDR1 ENHRY, CDR2 SYGVKD. The CDR3, as DNA: TGTGCCATCAGTGACCCCCCTGGGCAGGGCTCTGGCTACACCTTC. This translates into CAISDPPGQGSGYTF.

This sequence joins TRBV2 and TRBJ1-4; 8 bases line up with TRBD1. This CDR3 is 15 amino acids long. CDR1 and CDR2 from the germline V gene are SNHLY and FYNNEI. V lost 5 bases to trimming and J lost 7 bases; unmatched junction nucleotides: 9. The CDR3 region is CASSSGTGLGEKLFF. The CDR3, as DNA: TGTGCCAGCAGTTCCGGGACAGGTCTCGGTGAAAAACTGTTTTTT. Supplemented by reference TRBV2 and TRBJ1-4, the full variable domain reads EPEVTQTPSHQVTQMGQEVILRCVPISNHLYFYWYRQILGQKVEFLVSFYNNEISEKSEIFDDQFSVERPDGSNFTLKIRSTKLEDSAMYFCASSSGTGLGEKLFFGSGTQLSVL.

Points on this clone: The same CDR3 arises from other DNA sequences in this sample as well. The chain carries TRBV5-4 and TRBJ2-1; D call uncertain. The CDR3 runs to 11 residues. V was clipped by 3 bases and J by 4 bases, with 2 bases between them. Germline CDR1 is SGHNT and CDR2 is YYREEE (reference sequence). CDR3 residues: CASSSYNEQFF. The CDR3 DNA reads as TGTGCCAGCAGCTCTTACAATGAGCAGTTCTTC.

The chain carries TRBV4-1 and TRBJ2-5; perhaps TRBD1 as D (6 bases). Germline-derived CDR1 and CDR2 are MGHRA and YSYEKL. The CDR3 contains 15 residues. The V and J ends lost 4 bases and 1 base respectively, with 13 bases between them. The CDR3 DNA sequence: TGCGCCAGCAGCCCCCAAGGGACAATCCAAGAGACCCAGTACTTC. This sequence encodes CASSPQGTIQETQYF.

J is TRBJ2-1 and V is TRBV11-2, with TRBD2 matching over 9 bases. V was clipped by 3 bases and J by 0 bases; unmatched bases: 3. The CDR3 contains 16 residues. Germline CDR1 reads SGHAT; CDR2 reads FQNNGV. CDR3 protein: CASSFSGSLSYNEQFF. The DNA of the CDR3 is TGTGCCAGCAGCTTTAGCGGGAGCCTCTCCTACAATGAGCAGTTCTTC.

The chain uses TRBV19 and TRBJ1-2, with D perhaps TRBD1 (5 bases). CDR3 length equals 14 residues. V was pared by 7 bases and J by 7 bases, with 19 bases between. Germline V gene lookup returns CDR1 LNHDA and CDR2 SQIVND (reference sequence). The CDR3 loop reads CASTRQIGVSGYTF. The CDR3 DNA sequence: TGTGCCAGTACCAGACAGATCGGGGTTAGTGGCTACACCTTC.

This CDR3 reads CASSVNYEQYF. CDR3 sequence (DNA): TGTGCCAGCAGTGTGAACTACGAGCAGTACTTC. This chain uses TRBV28 with TRBJ2-7; D is ambiguous. Germline V gene lookup returns CDR1 MDHEN and CDR2 SYDVKM. The CDR3 sequence is 11 residues long. With 5 bases removed from V and 3 bases from J, the gap between germline ends came to 5 bases.

The chain combines TRBV5-5 with TRBJ1-2; D remains unclear. Germline V gives CDR1 SGHKS, CDR2 YYEKEE (reference sequence). V lost 0 bases to trimming and J lost 2 bases, with 11 bases between them. The CDR3 contains 15 residues. The CDR3 protein is CASSLVSGTNYGYTF. The CDR3 DNA is TGTGCCAGCAGCTTGGTTTCTGGCACGAACTATGGCTACACCTTC.

The chain couples TRBV7-2 to TRBJ2-3; tentatively, D is TRBD2 (6 bases). Germline-derived CDR1 and CDR2 are SGHTA and FQGNSA. Trimming cost V 1 base and J 4 bases, with 6 bases left between them. This CDR3 comprises 13 residues. The CDR3: CASSLGRADTQYF. Here the CDR3 DNA reads TGTGCCAGCAGCTTAGGGAGGGCAGATACGCAGTATTTT.

This chain uses TRBV7-9 with TRBJ1-2; no reliable D call. V lost 0 bases and J lost 0, with 5 bases in between. The CDR3 covers 14 residues. Germline V lookup: CDR1 SEHNR, CDR2 FQNEAQ (reference sequence). The CDR3 DNA is TGTGCCAGCAGCTTAGCGGCGGCTAACTATGGCTACACCTTC. Amino acid sequence: CASSLAAANYGYTF.

V gene TRBV6-5 combines with J gene TRBJ1-1; no clear D. The CDR3 runs to 13 residues. V dropped 6 bases and J dropped 4 bases, with 12 bases sitting between them. CDR1 is MNHEY, CDR2 SVGAGI, per germline. Here the CDR3 DNA reads TGTGCCAGCAGCGCCCAACTGGGCACTGAAGCTTTCTTT. Its translation: CASSAQLGTEAFF.

The chain combines TRBV9 with TRBJ1-3; D call uncertain. This CDR3 contains 14 residues. Germline CDR1 SGDLS, CDR2 YYNGEE. Trimming pared 3 bases from V and 1 base from J, leaving 8 bases between. The CDR3 is CASSARDSGNTIYF. For the CDR3, the DNA is TGTGCCAGCAGCGCGAGGGATTCTGGAAACACCATATATTTT.

The chain couples TRBV7-2 to TRBJ1-2; TRBD1 might be the D (5 bases). CDR1 and CDR2 from the germline V gene are SGHTA and FQGNSA. The CDR3 is 15 residues long. The germline V and J ends were trimmed by 2 bases and 5 bases, with 15 bases remaining between them. The chain's CDR3 is CASSLNRSLRYGYTF. In nucleotides, the CDR3 is TGTGCCAGCAGCTTAAACAGGTCCCTAAGGTATGGCTACACCTTC. The complete variable domain, with remaining parts taken from reference TRBV7-2 and TRBJ1-2, reads GAGVSQSPSNKVTEKGKDVELRCDPISGHTALYWYRQSLGQGLEFLIYFQGNSAPDKSGLPSDRFSAERTGGSVSTLTIQRTQQEDSAVYLCASSLNRSLRYGYTFGSGTRLTVV.

Only one count was recorded for this clone. The rearrangement uses TRBV6-5 and TRBJ2-2; D may be TRBD1 (5 bases). The V end was cut by 2 bases, the J end by 5 bases, with 9 bases between. Germline CDR1 MNHEY, CDR2 SVGAGI. This CDR3 has 14 amino acids. CDR3 DNA sequence: TGTGCCAGCAGTTACCCAGCAGGGACCGGGGAGCTGTTTTTT. Translation: CASSYPAGTGELFF.

This chain uses TRBV5-1 with TRBJ2-7; D not resolved. CDR1 is SGHRS, CDR2 YFSETQ, per germline. Between the trimmed V and J ends, which lost 4 bases and 0 bases, there was a span of 8 bases. The CDR3 extends over 13 amino acids. The CDR3 region is CASSDGSSYEQYF. The DNA of the CDR3 is TGCGCCAGCAGCGACGGGTCCTCCTACGAGCAGTACTTC.